This T cell receptor (beta chain) appears in the sequencing data of a study of cytomegalovirus exposure and HLA in healthy donors. It was with 60 Vbeta and 13 Jbeta primers that the PCR ran. Assay: immunoSEQ multiplex PCR; the TCRdb copy retains only in-frame clones and omits some. The data contain over 85,000 clones, about four fifths of them singletons. Study findings and constraints: In vitro checks showed that a few CMV-associated chains really do target CMV antigens.

Concerning this clone: The antigen remains unidentified.

The CDR3 contains 15 residues. Per the germline V gene, CDR1 is SQVTM and CDR2 is ANQGSEA. Trimming stripped 6 bases from V and 0 bases from J, with 18 bases between. The sequenced material came from PBMCs. This receptor was obtained from a man aged 40-55 years in good health and CMV-seropositive. V is TRBV29-1 and J is TRBJ2-7; D may be TRBD1 (5 bases). This CDR3 is CSVRVGQVSSYEQYF. The CDR3 nucleotides read TGCAGCGTCAGAGTGGGGCAGGTCAGCTCCTACGAGCAGTACTTC.